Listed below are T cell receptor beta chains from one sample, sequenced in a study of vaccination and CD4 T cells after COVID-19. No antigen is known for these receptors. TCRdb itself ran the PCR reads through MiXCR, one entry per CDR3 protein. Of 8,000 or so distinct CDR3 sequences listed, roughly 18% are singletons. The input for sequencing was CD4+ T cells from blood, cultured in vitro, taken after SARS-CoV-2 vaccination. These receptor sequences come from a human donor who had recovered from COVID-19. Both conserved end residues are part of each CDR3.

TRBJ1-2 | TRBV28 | CASSFGGGYGYTF
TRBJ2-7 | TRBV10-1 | CASSDGGTGGYEQYF
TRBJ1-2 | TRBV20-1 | CSARAGVTSYGYTF
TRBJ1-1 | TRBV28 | CASSLRQVNTEAFF
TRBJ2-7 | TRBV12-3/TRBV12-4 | CASSLLASGYYEQYF
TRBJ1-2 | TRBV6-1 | CASSQIRDRGFYGYTF
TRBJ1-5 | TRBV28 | CASSLRTGISNQPQHF
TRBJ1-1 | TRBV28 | CASSLVDGAGSIRAEAFF
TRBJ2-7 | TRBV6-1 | CASRLASGGSSYEQYF
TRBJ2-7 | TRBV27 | CATRDRGSYEQYF
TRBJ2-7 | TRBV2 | CASTTSYEQYF
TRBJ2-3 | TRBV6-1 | CASSKSGTTKDTQYF
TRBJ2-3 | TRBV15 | CATSRDRGIGVRTDTQYF
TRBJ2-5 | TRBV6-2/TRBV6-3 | CAAGYQETQYF
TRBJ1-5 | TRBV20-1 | CSARNADQPQHF
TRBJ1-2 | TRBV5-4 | CASRREEDYGYTF
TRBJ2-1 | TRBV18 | CASSEGALSYNEQFF
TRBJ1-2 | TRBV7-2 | CASSPGGQLTNYGYTF
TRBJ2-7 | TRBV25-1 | CASSDTDTNSYEQYF
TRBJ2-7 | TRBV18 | CASSERRTESYEQYF
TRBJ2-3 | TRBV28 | CASTLTPSGWEYF
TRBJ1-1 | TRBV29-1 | CSVGYRGQGLGTEAFF
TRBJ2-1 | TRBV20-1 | CSARDADPYNEQFF
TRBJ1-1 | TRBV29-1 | CSAKQGLNTEAFF
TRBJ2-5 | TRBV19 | CASSIQLQETQYF
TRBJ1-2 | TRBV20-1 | CSAITLDRGADYGYTF
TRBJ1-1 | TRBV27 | CASSGTGIGRTEAFF
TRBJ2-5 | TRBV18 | CASSPWSGGEQETQYF
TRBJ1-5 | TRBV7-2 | CASTRRQGEQPQHF
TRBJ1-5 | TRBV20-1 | CSARRGGSNQPQHF
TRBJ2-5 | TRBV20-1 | CSASVFGGDQETQYF
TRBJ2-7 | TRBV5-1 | CASSFGGLVYEQYF